These 9 T cell receptor beta chains were all obtained from the same sample, sequenced in a study of OX40 agonist ivuxolimab in advanced cancers. Method: immunoSEQ multiplex PCR; TCRdb's copy keeps in-frame clones and lacks some. Among 95,000 to 150,000 clones, 80% to 90% were seen once, and the ten largest hold 0.5% to 0.7%. The specimen comprised CD4+ or CD8+ T cells sorted from blood, sampled in a trial of the OX40 agonist ivuxolimab. These receptors all stem from an adult with an advanced solid tumor such as melanoma, head and neck, liver or kidney cancer.

V gene TRBV28 combines with J gene TRBJ2-7; 7 positions match TRBD1. The CDR3 is 14 residues long. CDR1 and CDR2 from the germline V gene are MDHEN and SYDVKM. With V trimmed by 6 bases and J by 0 bases, 5 bases remained unmatched. CDR3 sequence: CASREQGSSYEQYF. The CDR3 bases are TGTGCCAGCAGGGAACAGGGGAGCTCCTACGAGCAGTACTTC.

This sequence joins TRBV28 and TRBJ1-5; D is possibly TRBD1 (5 bases). The CDR3 spans 11 residues. Germline V lookup: CDR1 MDHEN, CDR2 SYDVKM. V was pared by 7 bases and J by 9 bases, with 10 bases between. CDR3 sequence reads: CASTGQGPQHF. For the CDR3, the DNA is TGTGCCAGCACCGGTCAGGGGCCCCAGCATTTT.

The V gene is TRBV27, the J gene TRBJ1-3; 7 positions agree with TRBD1. CDR1 and CDR2 (germline): MNHEY, SMNVEV (reference sequence). The V and J ends lost 2 bases and 0 bases, in that order; junction bases with no gene match: 7. This CDR3 region has 17 residues. This CDR3 reads CASSLAPDRFSGNTIYF. The CDR3 coding sequence is TGTGCCAGCAGTTTAGCCCCGGACAGGTTCTCTGGAAACACCATATATTTT.

V usage is TRBV5-5 and J usage is TRBJ1-5; 7 bases map to TRBD1. CDR1 and CDR2 (germline): SGHKS, YYEKEE (reference sequence). V lost 4 bases, J lost 5 bases, and 3 bases stayed unmatched. The CDR3 sequence is 13 residues long. The CDR3: CASSPQGDQPQHF. The CDR3 DNA is TGTGCCAGCAGCCCGCAGGGGGATCAGCCCCAGCATTTT.

This chain uses TRBV4-1 with TRBJ1-5, with D maybe TRBD1 (5 bases). Deletions cut 0 bases from V and 6 bases from J, with 18 bases between. The CDR3 is made up of 17 amino acids. Germline V lookup: CDR1 MGHRA, CDR2 YSYEKL. The CDR3 sequence: CASSQDRGAMGFQPQHF. In DNA, the CDR3 is TGCGCCAGCAGCCAAGATAGGGGAGCAATGGGTTTTCAGCCCCAGCATTTT.

The chain employs TRBV6-5 and TRBJ2-5; either TRBD1 or TRBD2 may supply D (5 bases each). Germline V gene sequence: CDR1 MNHEY, CDR2 SVGAGI. This CDR3 has 12 residues. V lost 6 bases and J 7 bases, leaving 12 bases between the germline ends. CDR3 protein: CASSWDDRTQYF. The CDR3 DNA follows: TGTGCCAGCAGCTGGGACGATAGGACCCAGTACTTC.

This chain uses TRBV7-2 with TRBJ1-4; weak D call: TRBD1 (5 bases). Germline V gene lookup returns CDR1 SGHTA and CDR2 FQGNSA. V was clipped by 5 bases and J by 8 bases, with 15 bases between them. This CDR3 spans 14 amino acids. The CDR3 nucleotides are TGTGCCAGCAGCCGGACGGGGGTTGACGAAAAACTGTTTTTT. Amino acids: CASSRTGVDEKLFF.

This clone was counted between two and nine times. Other DNA sequences of this sample code for an identical CDR3. The chain joins TRBV7-9 to TRBJ2-5; no clear D gene. Germline CDR1 and CDR2: SEHNR and FQNEAQ (reference sequence). Trimming removed 4 bases at V and 4 bases at J, with 4 bases between. There are 11 residues in the CDR3. The DNA for the CDR3 is TGTGCCAGCAGCTCTAGAGAGACCCAGTACTTC. Amino acids: CASSSRETQYF.

The CDR3: CASSLDRDSYNEQFF. CDR3 coding DNA: TGTGCCAGCAGCTTAGACAGGGACTCCTACAATGAGCAGTTCTTC. The chain links TRBV7-2 to TRBJ2-1; tentative D call: TRBD1 (6 bases). Trimming removed 1 base at V and 0 bases at J, with 7 bases between. CDR3 size: 15 residues. The V gene's germline CDR1 is SGHTA and CDR2 FQGNSA.